This TCR beta chain was identified in a study of identical twins. This clonotype appeared a single time. TCRdb reanalysed the 5' RACE reads using MiXCR and keeps one entry per CDR3 protein. The sample carries 450,000 to 600,000 distinct CDR3 sequences, about 20% recorded once. V gave up 1 base and J gave up 8 bases, with 6 bases separating them. The germline CDR1 and CDR2 sequences are LNHNV and YYDKDF (reference sequence). The CDR3 is 12 residues long. The same data also contributed to another study, on yellow fever vaccine responses in identical twins.

This TCR derives from a woman aged 18-29 years in good health. The chain uses TRBV15 and TRBJ2-1; no reliable D call. Material for sequencing was CD4+ T cells sorted from blood. Here the CDR3 DNA reads TGTGCCACCAGCAGAGTTGGGCATGAGCAGTTCTTC. Its protein product is CATSRVGHEQFF.